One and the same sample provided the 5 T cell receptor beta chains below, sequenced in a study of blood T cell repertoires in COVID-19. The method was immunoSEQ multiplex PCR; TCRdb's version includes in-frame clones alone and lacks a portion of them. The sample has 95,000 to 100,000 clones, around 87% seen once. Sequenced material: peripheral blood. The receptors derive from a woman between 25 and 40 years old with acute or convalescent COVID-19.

The DNA for the CDR3 is TGTGCCAGCAGCCCCCAGGATGGGAGGTCACCCCTCCACTTT. Protein: CASSPQDGRSPLHF. This chain uses TRBV3-1 (or the pseudogene TRBV3-2) with TRBJ1-6, with D hard to call. Germline loops: CDR1 LGHDT, CDR2 YNNKEL (reference sequence). The CDR3 has 14 residues. V lost 4 bases to trimming and J lost 10 bases, with 14 bases between them.

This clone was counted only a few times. CDR3 amino acids: CASKLGRSTYSNQPQHF. The CDR3 DNA reads TGTGCCAGTAAACTTGGGCGAAGCACTTATAGCAATCAGCCCCAGCATTTT. This chain links TRBV19 with TRBJ1-5; D uncertain. From germline, CDR1 is LNHDA and CDR2 SQIVND (reference sequence). CDR3 length: 17 amino acids. Trimming removed 7 bases at V and 0 bases at J, with 19 bases between.

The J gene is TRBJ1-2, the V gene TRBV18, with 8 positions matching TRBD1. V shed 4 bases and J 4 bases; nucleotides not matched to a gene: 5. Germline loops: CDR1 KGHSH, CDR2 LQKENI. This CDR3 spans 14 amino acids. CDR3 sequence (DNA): TGTGCCAGCTCACAAGGACAGGGTGGCTATGGCTACACCTTC. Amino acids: CASSQGQGGYGYTF. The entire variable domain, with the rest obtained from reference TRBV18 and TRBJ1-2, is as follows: NAGVMQNPRHLVRRRGQEARLRCSPMKGHSHVYWYRQLPEEGLKFMVYLQKENIIDESGMPKERFSAEFPKEGPSILRIQQVVRGDSAAYFCASSQGQGGYGYTFGSGTRLTVV.

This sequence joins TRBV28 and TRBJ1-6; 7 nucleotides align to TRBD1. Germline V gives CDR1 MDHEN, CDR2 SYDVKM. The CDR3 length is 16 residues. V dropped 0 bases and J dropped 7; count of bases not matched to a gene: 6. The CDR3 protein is CASSLWGTDRNSPLHF. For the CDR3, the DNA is TGTGCCAGCAGTTTATGGGGGACAGATAGAAATTCACCCCTCCACTTT.

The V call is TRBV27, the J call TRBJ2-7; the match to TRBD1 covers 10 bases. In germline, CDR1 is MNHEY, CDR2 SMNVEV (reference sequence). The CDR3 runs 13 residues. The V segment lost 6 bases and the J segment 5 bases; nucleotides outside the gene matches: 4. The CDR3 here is CASRPGQGNEQYF. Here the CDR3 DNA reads TGTGCCAGCAGGCCGGGACAGGGGAACGAGCAGTACTTC.